A single sample is the source of the 21 T cell receptor beta chains below, sequenced in a study of cytomegalovirus exposure and HLA in healthy donors. The PCR contained 60 Vbeta and 13 Jbeta primers. Repertoires were generated with immunoSEQ multiplex PCR, while TCRdb's copy carries only in-frame clones and drops some. The data show about 160,000 clones, about 83% seen once. The sequenced sample was PBMCs. These receptors all come from a woman aged 25 to 45 in good health and CMV-seronegative.

This clone was observed a handful of times. The chain employs TRBV4-1 and TRBJ1-5; maybe TRBD1 (6 bases). Germline-derived CDR1 and CDR2 are MGHRA and YSYEKL. CDR3 length equals 14 residues. Trimming left V 9 bases short and J 5 bases short, with 17 bases between. This CDR3 reads CASADSLGYQPQHF. CDR3 nucleotides: TGCGCCAGTGCGGACAGTTTAGGGTATCAGCCCCAGCATTTT.

The chain joins TRBV9 to TRBJ2-1; a weak D match, TRBD2 (5 bases). The CDR3 runs 11 residues. Germline V gene data show CDR1 as SGDLS and CDR2 as YYNGEE. V was shortened by 4 bases and J by 9 bases, with 8 bases between the two germline ends. The CDR3 coding sequence is TGTGCCAGCAGCCACGGGGTTGAGCAGTTCTTC. Translated: CASSHGVEQFF.

The rearrangement uses TRBV5-1 and TRBJ1-1; 7 bases are a match to TRBD1. The V gene's germline CDR1 is SGHRS and CDR2 YFSETQ. The CDR3 has 17 amino acids. The ends lost 4 bases at V and 5 bases at J; junction bases unmatched: 17. As DNA, the CDR3 is TGCGCCAGCAGCCTCCCGGGACAGCGCCCCACCCCTACTGAAGCTTTCTTT. Translated, it gives CASSLPGQRPTPTEAFF.

The chain couples TRBV2 to TRBJ2-1; TRBD2 matches 16 bases. The V segment lost 9 bases and the J segment 2 bases; nucleotides outside the gene matches: 10. The CDR3 consists of 18 residues. The germline gives CDR1 SNHLY, CDR2 FYNNEI. The DNA of the CDR3 is TGTGCCAGTAGTCCCGGGACTAGCGGGGGGGCCCCCTACAATGAGCAGTTCTTC. Its protein product is CASSPGTSGGAPYNEQFF.

The genes are TRBV10-1 and TRBJ2-2; maybe TRBD1 (6 bases). The end of the DNA fits TRBJ1-4 better, so the J call may be wrong. The germline V gene encodes CDR1 WNHNN and CDR2 SYGVQD (reference sequence). The CDR3 has 14 amino acids. The CDR3 DNA reads TGCGCCAGCACCGAATCAGCAGGGGACACAAAACTGTTTTTT. Translation gives CASTESAGDTKLFF.

The chain has TRBV29-1 and TRBJ2-7; D is perhaps TRBD1 (6 bases). V was pared by 4 bases and J by 2 bases, with 15 bases between. The germline V gene encodes CDR1 SQVTM and CDR2 ANQGSEA. This CDR3 comprises 14 residues. DNA for the CDR3: TGCAGCGTTGGTGGGGGCTCGATGGCCTACGAGCAGTACTTC. Translated, it gives CSVGGGSMAYEQYF.

A single count supports this clone. V gene TRBV29-1 combines with J gene TRBJ1-2; 7 bases fit TRBD1. The junction had 2 bases not matched to a gene; V was cut back by 6 bases and J by 4 bases. This CDR3 region has 11 residues. Germline V gene lookup returns CDR1 SQVTM and CDR2 ANQGSEA. Written as DNA, the CDR3 is TGCAGCGTATGGGACAGCTATGGCTACACCTTC. Translated, it gives CSVWDSYGYTF.

The chain carries TRBV28 and TRBJ2-7; 10 bases align to TRBD1. This CDR3 has 15 residues. The J segment lost 8 bases and the V segment lost 6 bases, leaving 13 bases of the junction unmatched. Germline loops: CDR1 MDHEN, CDR2 SYDVKM. The chain's CDR3 is CASSSPGQGFGKQYF. DNA of the CDR3: TGTGCCAGCAGCTCGCCGGGACAGGGGTTTGGAAAGCAGTACTTC.

The chain is built from TRBV27 and TRBJ1-1; D is unclear. V lost 3 bases to trimming and J lost 7 bases, with 15 bases between them. Germline assignment: CDR1 MNHEY and CDR2 SMNVEV (reference sequence). This CDR3 spans 14 amino acids. This CDR3 is CASSFSGFLDEAFF. Here the CDR3 DNA reads TGTGCCAGCAGTTTCTCCGGGTTTCTGGATGAAGCTTTCTTT.

This rearrangement joins TRBV5-1 to TRBJ1-1; 8 nucleotides agree with TRBD1. Losses at the gene ends were 2 bases for V and 7 bases for J; bases not matched to a gene: 10. The V gene's germline CDR1 is SGHRS and CDR2 YFSETQ. This CDR3 has 15 residues. The CDR3 sequence: CASSFLVSGGGEAFF. For the CDR3, the DNA is TGCGCCAGCAGCTTCCTCGTTTCAGGGGGCGGTGAAGCTTTCTTT. Looking up the rest from reference TRBV5-1 and TRBJ1-1 gives the full variable domain: KAGVTQTPRYLIKTRGQQVTLSCSPISGHRSVSWYQQTPGQGLQFLFEYFSETQRNKGNFPGRFSGRQFSNSRSEMNVSTLELGDSALYLCASSFLVSGGGEAFFGQGTRLTVV.

The V call is TRBV6-5, the J call TRBJ2-1; D might be TRBD1 (6 bases). Trimming left V 6 bases short and J 0 bases short, with 12 bases between. There are 15 residues in the CDR3. Per germline, CDR1 MNHEY and CDR2 SVGAGI. This CDR3 is CASSLDRSSYNEQFF. The CDR3 DNA reads as TGTGCCAGCAGCCTAGACAGGAGCTCCTACAATGAGCAGTTCTTC.

The rearrangement joins TRBV2 to TRBJ2-1; D might be TRBD2 (6 bases). The CDR3 runs to 17 residues. Germline CDR1 is SNHLY and CDR2 is FYNNEI. V was clipped by 6 bases and J by 2 bases, with 20 bases between them. As DNA, the CDR3 is TGTGCCAGCAGGGGATACTCCGGGACTGAAGCCTACAATGAGCAGTTCTTC. Amino acid sequence: CASRGYSGTEAYNEQFF. Together with reference TRBV2 and TRBJ2-1, the CDR3 gives the full variable domain: EPEVTQTPSHQVTQMGQEVILRCVPISNHLYFYWYRQILGQKVEFLVSFYNNEISEKSEIFDDQFSVERPDGSNFTLKIRSTKLEDSAMYFCASRGYSGTEAYNEQFFGPGTRLTVL.

The CDR3, as DNA: TGCGCCAGCAGCCAAGATCGTAGTGACTACAATGAGCAGTTCTTC. Protein product: CASSQDRSDYNEQFF. The chain links TRBV4-3 to TRBJ2-1; the D is unclear. Per germline, CDR1 LGHNA and CDR2 YSLEER. The V gene lost 0 bases and the J gene lost 3 bases, with 9 bases spanning the gap. The length of the CDR3 is 15 residues.

This clone was picked up a small number of times. The chain recombines TRBV9 with TRBJ2-7; 8 bases align to TRBD2. Germline CDR1 is SGDLS and CDR2 is YYNGEE. The CDR3 runs 13 residues. J was trimmed by 6 bases and V by 2 bases; bases with no gene match: 4. The CDR3 DNA reads as TGTGCCAGCAGCGTGGCCCTAGCGGGCGAGCAGTACTTC. Protein sequence: CASSVALAGEQYF.

This clone was found once. The V call is TRBV5-5, the J call TRBJ1-2, with D possibly being TRBD1 (6 bases). The germline V gene encodes CDR1 SGHKS and CDR2 YYEKEE (reference sequence). The CDR3 consists of 15 residues. V gave up 2 bases and J gave up 4 bases, with 15 bases separating them. The DNA for the CDR3 is TGTGCCAGCAGCTTAGTGAAGGGACAAGCCTATGGCTACACCTTC. Protein: CASSLVKGQAYGYTF. The variable domain in full, with the rest retrieved from reference TRBV5-5 and TRBJ1-2, is DAGVTQSPTHLIKTRGQQVTLRCSPISGHKSVSWYQQVLGQGPQFIFQYYEKEERGRGNFPDRFSARQFPNYSSELNVNALLLGDSALYLCASSLVKGQAYGYTFGSGTRLTVV.

To note about this clone: Other DNA sequences within the sample encode an identical CDR3. This chain joins TRBV30 and TRBJ2-7; TRBD1 is a possible D gene (5 bases). The CDR3 runs to 13 residues. The germline V and J ends were trimmed by 2 bases and 0 bases, with 8 bases remaining between them. CDR1 GTSNPN and CDR2 SVGIG come from the germline V gene (reference sequence). CDR3 loop: CAWSWGGSYEQYF. DNA of the CDR3: TGTGCCTGGAGTTGGGGCGGCTCCTACGAGCAGTACTTC.

About this clone itself: Different DNA sequences within this sample yield the same CDR3. The chain joins TRBV9 to TRBJ2-2, with D perhaps TRBD1 (5 bases). Germline V gene data show CDR1 as SGDLS and CDR2 as YYNGEE. V shed 0 bases and J shed 2 bases, with 8 bases lying between them. The CDR3 contains 15 residues. This CDR3 reads CASSVATGNTGELFF. CDR3 bases: TGTGCCAGCAGCGTAGCTACAGGAAACACCGGGGAGCTGTTTTTT.

The chain uses TRBV28 and TRBJ2-1, with 10 bases matching TRBD2. The CDR3 totals 15 residues. The junction had 6 bases not matched to a gene; V was cut back by 3 bases and J by 7 bases. CDR1 is MDHEN, CDR2 SYDVKM, per germline. The CDR3 region is CASSLGSGGRNEQFF. CDR3 DNA sequence: TGTGCCAGCAGTTTGGGTAGCGGGGGGCGGAATGAGCAGTTCTTC.

J is TRBJ1-5 and V is TRBV28, with 9 bases that match TRBD1. Germline CDR1 is MDHEN and CDR2 is SYDVKM. The junction had 6 bases not matched to a gene; V was cut back by 6 bases and J by 6 bases. This CDR3 is built from 14 residues. The CDR3 DNA is TGTGCCAGCAGGGGACAGGGTGGGCGTCAGCCCCAGCATTTT. Encoded protein: CASRGQGGRQPQHF.

The rearrangement joins TRBV29-1 to TRBJ2-7; a weak D match, TRBD1 (6 bases). The CDR3 covers 12 residues. CDR1 is SQVTM and CDR2 is ANQGSEA in the germline V gene. Trimming pared 4 bases from V and 2 bases from J, leaving 9 bases between. The CDR3 coding sequence is TGCAGCGTTGCACAGGGACCCTACGAGCAGTACTTC. Translating gives CSVAQGPYEQYF.

This clone has a single count. The chain recombines TRBV29-1 with TRBJ1-4; 9 positions agree with TRBD1. V dropped 8 bases and J dropped 8; count of bases not matched to a gene: 9. The germline gives CDR1 SQVTM, CDR2 ANQGSEA. The CDR3 contains 13 residues. The CDR3: CSIIGQGREKLFF. CDR3 nucleotide sequence: TGCAGCATCATAGGACAGGGGCGGGAAAAACTGTTTTTT.